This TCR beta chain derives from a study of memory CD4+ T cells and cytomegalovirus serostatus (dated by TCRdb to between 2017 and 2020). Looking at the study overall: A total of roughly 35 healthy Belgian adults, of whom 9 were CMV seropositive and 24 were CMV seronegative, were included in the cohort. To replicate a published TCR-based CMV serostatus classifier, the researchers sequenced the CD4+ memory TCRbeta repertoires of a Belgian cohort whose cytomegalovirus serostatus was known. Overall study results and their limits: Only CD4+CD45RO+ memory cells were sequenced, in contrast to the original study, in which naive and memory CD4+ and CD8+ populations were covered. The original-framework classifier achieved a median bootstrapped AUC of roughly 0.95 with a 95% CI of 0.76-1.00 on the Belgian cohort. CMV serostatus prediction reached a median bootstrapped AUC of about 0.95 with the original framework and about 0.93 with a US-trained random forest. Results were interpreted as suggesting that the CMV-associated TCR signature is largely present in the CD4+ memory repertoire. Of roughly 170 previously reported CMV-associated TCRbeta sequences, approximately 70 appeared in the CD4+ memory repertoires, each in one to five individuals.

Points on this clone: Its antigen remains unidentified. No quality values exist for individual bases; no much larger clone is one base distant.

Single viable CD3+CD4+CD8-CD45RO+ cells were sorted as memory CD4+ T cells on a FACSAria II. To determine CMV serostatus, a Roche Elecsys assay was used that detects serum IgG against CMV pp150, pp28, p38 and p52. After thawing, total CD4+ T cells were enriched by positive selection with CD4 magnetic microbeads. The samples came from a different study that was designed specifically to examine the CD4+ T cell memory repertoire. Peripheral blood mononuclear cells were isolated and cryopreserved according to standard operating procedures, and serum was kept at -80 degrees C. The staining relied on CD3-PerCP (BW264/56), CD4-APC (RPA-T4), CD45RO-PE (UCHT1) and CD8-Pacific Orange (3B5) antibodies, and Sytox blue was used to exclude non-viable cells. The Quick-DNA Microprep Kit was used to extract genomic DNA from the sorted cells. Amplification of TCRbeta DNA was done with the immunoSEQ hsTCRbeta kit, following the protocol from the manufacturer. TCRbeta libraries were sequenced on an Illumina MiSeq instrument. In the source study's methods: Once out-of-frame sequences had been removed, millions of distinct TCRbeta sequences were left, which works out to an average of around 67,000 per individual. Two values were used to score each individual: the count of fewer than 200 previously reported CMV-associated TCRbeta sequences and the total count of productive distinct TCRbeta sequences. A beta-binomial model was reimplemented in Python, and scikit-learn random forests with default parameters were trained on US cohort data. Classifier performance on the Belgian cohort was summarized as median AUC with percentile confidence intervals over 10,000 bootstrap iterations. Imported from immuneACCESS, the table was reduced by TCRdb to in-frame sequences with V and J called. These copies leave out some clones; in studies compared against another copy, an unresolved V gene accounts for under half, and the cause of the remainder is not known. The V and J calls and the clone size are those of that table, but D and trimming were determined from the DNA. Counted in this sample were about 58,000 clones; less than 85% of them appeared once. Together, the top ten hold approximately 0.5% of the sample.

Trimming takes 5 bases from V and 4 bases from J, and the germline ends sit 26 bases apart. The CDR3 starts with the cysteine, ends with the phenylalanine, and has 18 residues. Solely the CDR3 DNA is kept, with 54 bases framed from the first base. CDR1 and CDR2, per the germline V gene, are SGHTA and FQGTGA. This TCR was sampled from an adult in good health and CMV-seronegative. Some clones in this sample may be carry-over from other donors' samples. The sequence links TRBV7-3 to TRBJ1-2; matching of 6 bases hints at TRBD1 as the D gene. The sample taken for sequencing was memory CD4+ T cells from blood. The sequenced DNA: TGTGCCAGCAGCCCCACAGGCTTGGGCAGGGGTATCCGCTATGGCTACACCTTC. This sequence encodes CASSPTGLGRGIRYGYTF.